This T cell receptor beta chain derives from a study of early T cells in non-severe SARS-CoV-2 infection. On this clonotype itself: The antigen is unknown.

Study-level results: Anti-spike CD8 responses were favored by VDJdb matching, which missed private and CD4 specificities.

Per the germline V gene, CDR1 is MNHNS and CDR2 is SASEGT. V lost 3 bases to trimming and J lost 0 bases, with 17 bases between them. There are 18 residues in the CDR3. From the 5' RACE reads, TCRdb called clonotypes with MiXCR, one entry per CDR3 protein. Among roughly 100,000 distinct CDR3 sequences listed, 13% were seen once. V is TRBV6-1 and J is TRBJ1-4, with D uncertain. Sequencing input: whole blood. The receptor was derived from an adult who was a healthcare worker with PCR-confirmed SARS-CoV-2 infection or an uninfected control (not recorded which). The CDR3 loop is CASSEKMGDLATNEKLFF. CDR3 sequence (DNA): TGTGCCAGCAGTGAGAAGATGGGCGACCTTGCAACTAATGAAAAACTGTTTTTT.